The 26 T cell receptor beta chains reported below all come from one sample, sequenced in a study of shared clonotypes between healthy human individuals. Sequenced by immunoSEQ multiplex PCR; TCRdb stores in-frame clones only, minus some. The sample has about 1 million clones, about 84% seen once. Sequencing was carried out using memory CD4+ T cells from PBMCs. Stated subset: CD45RA-negative fraction. The receptors shown here come from a young man in good health. Some clones in this sample may be carry-over from other donors' samples.

This clone was picked up one time. The rearrangement uses TRBV7-3 and TRBJ2-7; maybe TRBD2 (6 bases). The CDR3 runs 14 residues. V lost 5 bases to trimming and J lost 5 bases, with 16 bases between them. CDR1 and CDR2 from the germline V gene are SGHTA and FQGTGA. CDR3 protein: CASSKSGGSHEQYF. The CDR3 DNA follows: TGTGCCAGCAGCAAAAGTGGAGGGAGCCACGAGCAGTACTTC. The variable domain in full, with the rest retrieved from reference TRBV7-3 and TRBJ2-7, is GAGVSQTPSNKVTEKGKYVELRCDPISGHTALYWYRQSLGQGPEFLIYFQGTGAADDSGLPNDRFFAVRPEGSVSTLKIQRTERGDSAVYLCASSKSGGSHEQYFGPGTRLTVT.

The chain carries TRBV6-5 and TRBJ2-3, with 9 nucleotides matching TRBD2. This CDR3 contains 13 residues. The trim removed 7 bases at V and 8 bases at J, leaving 7 bases unmatched. Germline-derived CDR1 and CDR2 are MNHEY and SVGAGI. The CDR3 spells CASNSQLAGTQYF. For the CDR3, the DNA is TGTGCCAGCAACTCGCAACTAGCGGGTACGCAGTATTTT.

J is TRBJ2-1 and V is TRBV11-3; D is unclear. The CDR3 loop spans 13 amino acids. V was pared by 5 bases and J by 6 bases, with 11 bases between. Germline-derived CDR1 and CDR2 are SGHNT and YENEEA. Written as DNA, the CDR3 is TGTGCCAGCAGCCTCGCGGTAGCCAATGAGCAGTTCTTC. It encodes CASSLAVANEQFF. The full variable domain, rest sourced from reference TRBV11-3 and TRBJ2-1, is EAGVVQSPRYKIIEKKQPVAFWCNPISGHNTLYWYLQNLGQGPELLIRYENEEAVDDSQLPKDRFSAERLKGVDSTLKIQPAELGDSAVYLCASSLAVANEQFFGPGTRLTVL.

The chain links TRBV6-1 to TRBJ1-5, with no clear D. Germline CDR1 reads MNHNS; CDR2 reads SASEGT. Between the trimmed V and J ends, which lost 2 bases and 0 bases, there was a span of 8 bases. The CDR3 loop spans 15 amino acids. The CDR3 DNA is TGTGCCAGCAGTGAAACGGTGTATAGCAATCAGCCCCAGCATTTT. It codes for CASSETVYSNQPQHF.

This clone was counted once. This sequence joins TRBV4-1 and TRBJ1-4, with D uncertain. The CDR3 is made up of 16 amino acids. Germline assignment: CDR1 MGHRA and CDR2 YSYEKL. V dropped 4 bases and J dropped 7 bases, with 19 bases sitting between them. This chain's CDR3 is CASSPRVGPVVEKLFF. In nucleotides, the CDR3 is TGCGCCAGCAGCCCTCGGGTCGGGCCTGTCGTTGAAAAACTGTTTTTT.

This clone occurred once. The V and J genes are TRBV27 and TRBJ1-2; TRBD1 agrees at 7 bases. Germline CDR1 MNHEY, CDR2 SMNVEV (reference sequence). The length of the CDR3 is 13 residues. V was clipped by 3 bases and J by 8 bases; unmatched bases: 6. Here the CDR3 reads CASSLTTGWGYTF. The CDR3, as DNA: TGTGCCAGCAGTTTGACGACAGGGTGGGGCTACACCTTC.

The V call is TRBV6-5, the J call TRBJ1-5; D not certain. Trimming removed 0 bases from V and 7 bases from J, with 7 bases in between. CDR1 MNHEY and CDR2 SVGAGI come from the germline V gene. There are 13 residues in the CDR3. The CDR3 nucleotides read TGTGCCAGCAGTTACTCTACGGGACAGCCCCAGCATTTT. Encoded protein: CASSYSTGQPQHF.

This clone has ten or more counts. The rearrangement joins TRBV5-4 to TRBJ2-5, with D possibly being TRBD1 (6 bases). V was shortened by 4 bases and J by 5 bases, with 12 bases between the two germline ends. The CDR3 covers 13 residues. Germline CDR1 and CDR2: SGHNT and YYREEE (reference sequence). CDR3 residues: CASSVSGEETQYF. In DNA form, the CDR3 reads TGTGCCAGCAGCGTGTCAGGGGAGGAGACCCAGTACTTC.

The V and J genes are TRBV6-6 and TRBJ2-2; D possibly corresponds to TRBD1 (6 bases). The CDR3 contains 16 residues. Germline CDR1 MNHNY, CDR2 SVGAGI (reference sequence). V lost 5 bases to trimming and J lost 4 bases, with 17 bases between them. In DNA, the CDR3 is TGTGCCAGCAGTCACCTAACAGGGTTGGTCACCGGGGAGCTGTTTTTT. Its protein product is CASSHLTGLVTGELFF.

This chain links TRBV28 with TRBJ2-7; maybe TRBD1 (6 bases). The CDR3 has 15 residues. The V end lost 6 bases, the J end lost 3 bases, and 18 bases lay between the germline ends. Germline V gene sequence: CDR1 MDHEN, CDR2 SYDVKM. CDR3 loop: CASRPSGTPYYEQYF. The CDR3 nucleotides read TGTGCCAGCAGACCTTCCGGGACACCCTACTACGAGCAGTACTTC.

The chain carries TRBV18 and TRBJ1-1; a possible D gene is TRBD1 (5 bases). Germline CDR1 is KGHSH and CDR2 is LQKENI. The CDR3 loop spans 17 amino acids. V dropped 3 bases and J dropped 3 bases, with 20 bases sitting between them. CDR3 region: CASSPRDRPGGYTEAFF. CDR3 DNA sequence: TGTGCCAGCTCACCGAGGGACCGGCCAGGCGGGTACACTGAAGCTTTCTTT.

The CDR3 bases are TGTGCCAGCAGTCACTACCAAGAGACCCAGTACTTC. Translated, it gives CASSHYQETQYF. V gene TRBV2 combines with J gene TRBJ2-5, with D unresolved. The CDR3 sequence is 12 residues long. The germline V gene has CDR1 SNHLY and CDR2 FYNNEI. Trimming pared 5 bases from V and 0 bases from J, leaving 4 bases between.

The chain couples TRBV11-2 to TRBJ2-1, with 7 nucleotides matching TRBD1. The length of the CDR3 is 14 residues. The J segment lost 4 bases and the V segment lost 7 bases, leaving 7 bases of the junction unmatched. The V gene's germline CDR1 is SGHAT and CDR2 FQNNGV. In nucleotides, the CDR3 is TGTGCCAGCATACAGGGGATATCATACAATGAGCAGTTCTTC. It encodes CASIQGISYNEQFF. Full variable domain (outside the CDR3, taken from reference TRBV11-2 and TRBJ2-1): EAGVAQSPRYKIIEKRQSVAFWCNPISGHATLYWYQQILGQGPKLLIQFQNNGVVDDSQLPKDRFSAERLKGVDSTLKIQPAKLEDSAVYLCASIQGISYNEQFFGPGTRLTVL.

This clone was recorded once. This chain uses TRBV4-2 with TRBJ1-3; maybe TRBD1 (5 bases). Deletions cut 3 bases from V and 4 bases from J, with 10 bases between. This CDR3 has 14 amino acids. Germline CDR1 and CDR2: LGHNA and YNFKEQ. CDR3 residues: CASSQGTPGNTIYF. CDR3 coding DNA: TGTGCCAGCAGCCAGGGGACGCCAGGAAACACCATATATTTT.

The chain carries TRBV19 and TRBJ1-5, with 7 bases matching TRBD1. The CDR3 contains 14 residues. Looked up from germline, CDR1 is LNHDA and CDR2 is SQIVND (reference sequence). V was clipped by 5 bases and J by 3 bases; unmatched bases: 4. The CDR3 here is CASSGGQNNQPQHF. In DNA form, the CDR3 reads TGTGCCAGTAGTGGGGGACAGAACAATCAGCCCCAGCATTTT.

This rearrangement joins TRBV5-6 to TRBJ2-5, with D possibly TRBD2 on 6 matching bases. The CDR3 has 16 residues. The V gene's germline CDR1 is SGHDT and CDR2 YYEEEE. V was clipped by 6 bases and J by 1 base, with 19 bases between them. The CDR3 region has the DNA TGTGCCAGCAACCTTTTCCCGGGACTGATCCAAGAGACCCAGTACTTC. This sequence encodes CASNLFPGLIQETQYF.

This sequence joins TRBV28 and TRBJ2-6; TRBD2 matches 10 bases. V shed 5 bases, J shed 3 bases, and the junction held 7 bases outside the gene matches. The germline CDR1 and CDR2 sequences are MDHEN and SYDVKM. This CDR3 is built from 17 residues. CDR3 nucleotides: TGTGCCAGCAGTCCGCTAGCGGGAGTTCGTGGGGCCAACGTCCTGACTTTC. It yields the protein CASSPLAGVRGANVLTF.

The V call is TRBV15, the J call TRBJ1-2; no firm D call. Germline CDR1 LNHNV, CDR2 YYDKDF (reference sequence). Trimming took 1 base from V and 3 from J, leaving 15 bases between them. This CDR3 region has 16 residues. The CDR3 here is CATSRGTSRTHYGYTF. CDR3 DNA: TGTGCCACCAGCAGAGGGACTTCCCGGACCCACTATGGCTACACCTTC. The entire variable domain, with the rest obtained from reference TRBV15 and TRBJ1-2, is as follows: DAMVIQNPRYQVTQFGKPVTLSCSQTLNHNVMYWYQQKSSQAPKLLFHYYDKDFNNEADTPDNFQSRRPNTSFCFLDIRSPGLGDTAMYLCATSRGTSRTHYGYTFGSGTRLTVV.

This clone was seen a single time. The V and J genes are TRBV5-1 and TRBJ1-1; D is uncertain. The CDR3 consists of 15 residues. Per germline, CDR1 SGHRS and CDR2 YFSETQ. The V gene lost 4 bases and the J gene lost 5 bases, with 18 bases spanning the gap. CDR3 loop: CASSRGDTEATEAFF. The CDR3 coding sequence is TGCGCCAGCAGCCGGGGTGACACGGAGGCGACTGAAGCTTTCTTT.

The chain is built from TRBV5-1 and TRBJ2-7; TRBD1 aligns across 10 bases. The CDR3 length is 13 residues. V gave up 5 bases and J gave up 5 bases; unmatched junction bases: 4. The germline V gene encodes CDR1 SGHRS and CDR2 YFSETQ. The CDR3 DNA follows: TGCGCCAGCAGGGGACAGGGGTTCAACGAGCAGTACTTC. Encoded protein: CASRGQGFNEQYF.

The chain links TRBV7-7 to TRBJ1-1; 8 nucleotides match TRBD1. Germline CDR1 SSHAT, CDR2 FNYEAQ (reference sequence). The ends lost 5 bases at V and 3 bases at J; junction bases unmatched: 8. The CDR3 runs to 15 residues. The CDR3, as DNA: TGTGCCAGCAGCCCAGGACAGGGTTTGGACACTGAAGCTTTCTTT. As protein: CASSPGQGLDTEAFF. Supplemented by reference TRBV7-7 and TRBJ1-1, the full variable domain reads GAGVSQSPRYKVTKRGQDVTLRCDPISSHATLYWYQQALGQGPEFLTYFNYEAQPDKSGLPSDRFSAERPEGSISTLTIQRTEQRDSAMYRCASSPGQGLDTEAFFGQGTRLTVV.

The rearrangement uses TRBV18 and TRBJ1-4, with D uncertain. The CDR3 contains 12 residues. Germline V gene sequence: CDR1 KGHSH, CDR2 LQKENI. The V and J ends lost 0 bases and 7 bases respectively, with 3 bases between them. This CDR3 reads CASSPPGEKLFF. As DNA, the CDR3 is TGTGCCAGCTCACCACCGGGTGAAAAACTGTTTTTT.

The genes are TRBV5-1 and TRBJ2-1, with 10 bases lining up with TRBD2. Germline loops: CDR1 SGHRS, CDR2 YFSETQ. The CDR3 extends over 15 amino acids. Trimming took 2 bases from V and 9 from J; bases not matched to a gene: 8. The CDR3 bases are TGCGCCAGCAGCTTAGATAGCGGGAGGCGGACTGAGCAGTTCTTC. This translates into CASSLDSGRRTEQFF.

This clone was seen a handful of times. This chain connects TRBV5-1 to TRBJ2-5; D is unclear. Germline V lookup: CDR1 SGHRS, CDR2 YFSETQ. The CDR3 totals 14 residues. With 3 bases removed from V and 5 bases from J, the gap between germline ends came to 14 bases. The CDR3 bases are TGCGCCAGCAGCTCGCCGGCAGGCTCGGAGACCCAGTACTTC. This sequence encodes CASSSPAGSETQYF.

The chain combines TRBV2 with TRBJ1-2, with a tentative D call TRBD1 (6 bases). The CDR3 totals 14 residues. V was cut by 4 bases and J by 6 bases, with 15 bases left in between. Germline V gene data show CDR1 as SNHLY and CDR2 as FYNNEI. CDR3 nucleotide sequence: TGTGCCAGCAGTGGGATTACAGGGAGTCATGGCTACACCTTC. Protein product: CASSGITGSHGYTF. Based on the CDR3 plus reference TRBV2 and TRBJ1-2, the full variable domain is EPEVTQTPSHQVTQMGQEVILRCVPISNHLYFYWYRQILGQKVEFLVSFYNNEISEKSEIFDDQFSVERPDGSNFTLKIRSTKLEDSAMYFCASSGITGSHGYTFGSGTRLTVV.

With respect to this clone: The limits of the CDR3 on the DNA are not certain, so only TCRdb's listed CDR3 is given. This chain joins TRBV5-1 and TRBJ2-7; the D call in the table, TRBD1, was not verified against the DNA. Looked up from germline, CDR1 is SGHRS and CDR2 is YFSETQ. The CDR3 region is 15 residues in length, termini included. The CDR3 here is CASSFGPGQVDEQYF.